This note documents a single TCR beta chain sequence. Repertoires were generated with immunoSEQ multiplex PCR, while TCRdb's copy carries only in-frame clones and drops some. The repertoire consists of 150,000 to 200,000 clones, with roughly nine tenths occurring once and the leading ten covering 1.3% to 1.5%. Germline V CDR1 and CDR2: ENHRY, SYGVKD. The CDR3 consists of 12 residues. V was clipped by 6 bases and J by 8 bases, with 13 bases between them. This sample stems from a study of control samples from healthy donors and cancer patients. This receptor was identified in a man aged 25 to 40 in good health. This sequence joins TRBV10-3 and TRBJ1-2; the D is unclear. Sequencing was carried out using blood. CDR3 loop: CAISLDGDGYTF. CDR3 in DNA: TGTGCCATCAGCCTGGACGGCGACGGCTACACCTTC.